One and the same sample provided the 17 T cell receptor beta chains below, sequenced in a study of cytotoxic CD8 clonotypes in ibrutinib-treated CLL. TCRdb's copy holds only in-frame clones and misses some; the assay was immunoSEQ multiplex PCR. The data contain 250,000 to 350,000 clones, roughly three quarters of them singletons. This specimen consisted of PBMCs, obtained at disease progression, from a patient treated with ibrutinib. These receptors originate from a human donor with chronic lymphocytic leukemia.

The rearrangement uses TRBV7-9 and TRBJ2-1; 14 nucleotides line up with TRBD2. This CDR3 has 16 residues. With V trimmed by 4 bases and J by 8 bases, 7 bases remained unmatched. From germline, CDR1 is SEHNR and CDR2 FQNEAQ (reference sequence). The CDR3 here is CASSSEGTSGSDEQFF. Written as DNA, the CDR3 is TGTGCCAGCAGCTCCGAGGGGACTAGCGGGAGTGATGAGCAGTTCTTC.

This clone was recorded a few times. CDR3 region: CASSGTVNSPLHF. The CDR3 DNA reads as TGTGCCTCCTCCGGGACAGTAAATTCACCCCTCCACTTT. The chain couples TRBV2 to TRBJ1-6, with 7 bases lining up with TRBD1. Germline trimming cut 11 bases from V and 7 bases from J; bases unmatched to any gene: 8. Germline V gene sequence: CDR1 SNHLY, CDR2 FYNNEI. The CDR3 spans 13 residues.

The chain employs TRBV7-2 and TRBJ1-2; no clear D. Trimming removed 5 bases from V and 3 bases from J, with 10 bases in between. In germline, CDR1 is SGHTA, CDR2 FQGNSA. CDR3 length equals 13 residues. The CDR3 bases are TGTGCCAGCAGCGATTACGGGGACTATGGCTACACCTTC. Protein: CASSDYGDYGYTF.

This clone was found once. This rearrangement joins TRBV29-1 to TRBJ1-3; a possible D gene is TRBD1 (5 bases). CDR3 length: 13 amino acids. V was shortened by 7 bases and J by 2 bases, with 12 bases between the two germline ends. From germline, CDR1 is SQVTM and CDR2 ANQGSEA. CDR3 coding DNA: TGCAGCGGAACGGGGGGGGCTGGAAACACCATATATTTT. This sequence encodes CSGTGGAGNTIYF.

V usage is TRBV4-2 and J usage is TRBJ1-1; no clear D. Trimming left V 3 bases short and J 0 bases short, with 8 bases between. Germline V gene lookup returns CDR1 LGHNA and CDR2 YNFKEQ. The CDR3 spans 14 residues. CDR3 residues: CASSHLTMNTEAFF. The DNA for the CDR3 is TGTGCCAGCAGCCACCTAACAATGAACACTGAAGCTTTCTTT.

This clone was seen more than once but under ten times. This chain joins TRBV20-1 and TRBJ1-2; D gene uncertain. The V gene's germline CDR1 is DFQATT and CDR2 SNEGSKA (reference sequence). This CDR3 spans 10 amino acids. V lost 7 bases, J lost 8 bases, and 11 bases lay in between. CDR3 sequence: CSERGHGYTF. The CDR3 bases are TGCAGTGAGCGAGGGCACGGCTACACCTTC.

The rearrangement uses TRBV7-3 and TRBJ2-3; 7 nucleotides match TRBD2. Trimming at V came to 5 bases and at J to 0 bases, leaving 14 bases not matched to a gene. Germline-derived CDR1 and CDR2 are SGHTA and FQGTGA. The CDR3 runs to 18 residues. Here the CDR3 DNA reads TGTGCCAGCAGCCCCCTGGGGGGTAGCGGGTCTAGCACAGATACGCAGTATTTT. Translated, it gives CASSPLGGSGSSTDTQYF.

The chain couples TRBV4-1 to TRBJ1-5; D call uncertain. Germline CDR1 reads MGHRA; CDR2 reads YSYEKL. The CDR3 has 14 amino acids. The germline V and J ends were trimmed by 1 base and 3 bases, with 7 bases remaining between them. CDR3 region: CASSQGPINQPQHF. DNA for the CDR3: TGCGCCAGCAGCCAAGGACCGATCAATCAGCCCCAGCATTTT.

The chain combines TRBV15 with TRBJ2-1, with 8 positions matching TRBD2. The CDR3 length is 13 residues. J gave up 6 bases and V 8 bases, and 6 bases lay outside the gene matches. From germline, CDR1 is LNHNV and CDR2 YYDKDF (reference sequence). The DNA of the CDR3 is TGTGCCACCTCCCGAGCGGGAGTCAATGAGCAGTTCTTC. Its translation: CATSRAGVNEQFF.

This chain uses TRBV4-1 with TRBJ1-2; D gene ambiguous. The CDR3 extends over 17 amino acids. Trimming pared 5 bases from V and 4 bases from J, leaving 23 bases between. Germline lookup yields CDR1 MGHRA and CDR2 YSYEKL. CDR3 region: CASSDTAVDSDLYGYTF. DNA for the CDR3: TGCGCCAGCAGCGACACCGCCGTGGACTCCGACCTCTATGGCTACACCTTC.

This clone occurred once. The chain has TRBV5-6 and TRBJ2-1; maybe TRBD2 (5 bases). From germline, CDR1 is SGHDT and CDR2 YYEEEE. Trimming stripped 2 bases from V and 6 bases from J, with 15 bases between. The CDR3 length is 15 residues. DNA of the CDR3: TGTGCCAGCAGCTTTATGACTAAATGGTCCAATGAGCAGTTCTTC. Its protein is CASSFMTKWSNEQFF.

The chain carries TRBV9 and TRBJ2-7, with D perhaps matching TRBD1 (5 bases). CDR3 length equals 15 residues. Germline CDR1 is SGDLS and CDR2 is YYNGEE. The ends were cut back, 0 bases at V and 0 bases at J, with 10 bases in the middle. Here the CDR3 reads CASSVEGLSSYEQYF. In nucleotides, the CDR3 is TGTGCCAGCAGCGTAGAGGGGCTGAGCTCCTACGAGCAGTACTTC.

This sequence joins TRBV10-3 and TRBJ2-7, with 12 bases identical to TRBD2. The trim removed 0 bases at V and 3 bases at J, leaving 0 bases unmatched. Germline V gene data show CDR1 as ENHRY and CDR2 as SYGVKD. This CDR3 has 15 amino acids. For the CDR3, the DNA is TGTGCCATCAGTGAGTCGACTAGCGGGAGCTACGAGCAGTACTTC. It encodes CAISESTSGSYEQYF.

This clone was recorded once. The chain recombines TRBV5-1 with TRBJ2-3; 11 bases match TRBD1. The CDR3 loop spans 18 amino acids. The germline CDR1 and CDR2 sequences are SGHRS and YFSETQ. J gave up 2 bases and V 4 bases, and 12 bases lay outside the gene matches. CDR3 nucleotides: TGCGCCAGCAGCCCCCGGACAGGGGGCAACCATCTCACAGATACGCAGTATTTT. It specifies CASSPRTGGNHLTDTQYF.

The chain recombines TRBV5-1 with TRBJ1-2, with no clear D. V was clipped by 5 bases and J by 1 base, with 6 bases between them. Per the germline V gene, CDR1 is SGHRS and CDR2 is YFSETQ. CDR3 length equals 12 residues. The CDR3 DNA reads TGCGCCAGCAGTTCATATAACTATGGCTACACCTTC. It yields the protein CASSSYNYGYTF.

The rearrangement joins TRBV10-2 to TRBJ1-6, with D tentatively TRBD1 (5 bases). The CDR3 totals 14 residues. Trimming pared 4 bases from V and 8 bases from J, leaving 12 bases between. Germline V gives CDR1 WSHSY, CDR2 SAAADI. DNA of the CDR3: TGCGCCAGCAGTGTCGCAGGGAATGATTCACCCCTCCACTTT. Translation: CASSVAGNDSPLHF.

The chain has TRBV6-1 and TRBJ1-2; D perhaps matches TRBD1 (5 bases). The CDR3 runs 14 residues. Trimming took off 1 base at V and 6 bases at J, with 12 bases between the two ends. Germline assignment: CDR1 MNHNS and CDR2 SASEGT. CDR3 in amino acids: CASSEGGTLNGYTF. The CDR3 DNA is TGTGCCAGCAGTGAAGGAGGGACGCTGAATGGCTACACCTTC.